The 24 T cell receptor beta chains below were found in one sample sequenced in a study of human T cells and chemical hapten exposure. TCRdb analysed the RACE reads with MiXCR anew, one entry per CDR3 protein. The data show roughly 200,000 distinct CDR3 sequences, with approximately 20% seen just once and under 7% held by the top ten. Time point meaning: patch test 1, 2 weeks after DPC sensitization. This sample's treatment: therapeutic diphenylcyclopropenone sensitization with weekly scalp DPC. Source: whole blood, taken in connection with sensitization to the hapten diphenylcyclopropenone (DPC). The receptors come from a woman in her forties or fifties with alopecia areata. Some clones in this sample may be carry-over from other donors' samples.

The chain employs TRBV3-1 and TRBJ1-5, with a possible D match to TRBD1 (5 bases). Trimming removed 4 bases at V and 2 bases at J, with 9 bases between. Germline V lookup: CDR1 LGHDT, CDR2 YNNKEL (reference sequence). The CDR3 has 14 residues. CDR3 coding DNA: TGTGCCAGCAGCCCCCAGGGAGGCAATCAGCCCCAGCATTTT. Its protein is CASSPQGGNQPQHF. The whole variable domain, remainder taken from reference TRBV3-1 and TRBJ1-5, is DTAVSQTPKYLVTQMGNDKSIKCEQNLGHDTMYWYKQDSKKFLKIMFSYNNKELIINETVPNRFSPKSPDKAHLNLHINSLELGDSAVYFCASSPQGGNQPQHFGDGTRLSIL.

The chain uses TRBV20-1 and TRBJ2-2; D gene unclear. Trimming took off 0 bases at V and 0 bases at J, with 11 bases between the two ends. The germline gives CDR1 DFQATT, CDR2 SNEGSKA (reference sequence). The CDR3 contains 16 residues. CDR3 sequence reads: CSARDRRGANTGELFF. The CDR3 DNA is TGCAGTGCTAGAGATCGGCGCGGAGCGAACACCGGGGAGCTGTTTTTT.

This clonotype was seen repeatedly, ten times or more. The gene calls are TRBV10-3 and TRBJ2-5; D is undetermined. Trimming pared 2 bases from V and 4 bases from J, leaving 11 bases between. CDR3 length equals 14 residues. Germline V CDR1 and CDR2: ENHRY, SYGVKD. CDR3 DNA: TGTGCCATCAGTGAGGGGCTTTACGCAGAGACCCAGTACTTC. This gives the protein CAISEGLYAETQYF.

The genes are TRBV20-1 and TRBJ2-3; 9 nucleotides align to TRBD2. Looked up from germline, CDR1 is DFQATT and CDR2 is SNEGSKA (reference sequence). CDR3 length: 15 residues. V shed 6 bases, J shed 0 bases, and the junction held 7 bases outside the gene matches. The CDR3 is CSAAAGGWSTDTQYF. The CDR3 coding sequence is TGCAGTGCCGCAGCGGGAGGTTGGAGCACAGATACGCAGTATTTT.

This clonotype was detected only a few times. The genes are TRBV24-1 and TRBJ2-2; 9 nucleotides agree with TRBD1. Trimming cost V 2 bases and J 1 base; bases outside gene matches: 13. CDR3 length equals 20 residues. Per the germline V gene, CDR1 is KGHDR and CDR2 is SFDVKD. CDR3 loop: CATSDWWTGVGSLNTGELFF. The CDR3 nucleotides are TGTGCCACCAGTGATTGGTGGACAGGGGTCGGGAGTTTGAACACCGGGGAGCTGTTTTTT.

This clonotype has only a few counts. The V gene is TRBV20-1, the J gene TRBJ2-7; possible D gene TRBD1, 5 bases. CDR1 is DFQATT and CDR2 is SNEGSKA in the germline V gene (reference sequence). CDR3 length equals 14 residues. V shed 0 bases and J shed 5 bases, with 14 bases lying between them. In DNA, the CDR3 is TGCAGTGCTAGAGATCCCAGGGCGCTGGACGAGCAGTACTTC. Translation: CSARDPRALDEQYF.

This clonotype was seen a few times. V is TRBV12-3 or TRBV12-4 and J is TRBJ2-1; TRBD2 aligns across 10 bases. Trimming took 7 bases from V and 7 from J; bases not matched to a gene: 7. CDR3 length equals 14 residues. The CDR3 spells CASTLGLASNEQFF. CDR3 DNA: TGTGCCAGCACCCTGGGACTAGCGTCAAATGAGCAGTTCTTC.

There are a few counts of this clonotype. The J gene is TRBJ2-3, the V gene TRBV7-9; 8 bases align to TRBD2. The V gene end was trimmed by 1 base and the J gene end by 3 bases; junction bases not matched to a gene: 6. CDR3 size: 16 residues. Germline lookup yields CDR1 SEHNR and CDR2 FQNEAQ (reference sequence). The CDR3 DNA reads TGTGCCAGCAGCTTAGATGTGGCTAGCGGGACAGATACGCAGTATTTT. Translating it yields CASSLDVASGTDTQYF. Drawing the rest from reference TRBV7-9 and TRBJ2-3, the complete variable domain is DTGVSQNPRHKITKRGQNVTFRCDPISEHNRLYWYRQTLGQGPEFLTYFQNEAQLEKSRLLSDRFSAERPKGSFSTLEIQRTEQGDSAMYLCASSLDVASGTDTQYFGPGTRLTVL.

The V call is TRBV10-2, the J call TRBJ2-3; no clear D gene. The CDR3 has 12 residues. Trimming pared 10 bases from V and 6 bases from J, leaving 14 bases between. Germline V gene lookup returns CDR1 WSHSY and CDR2 SAAADI. The CDR3 nucleotides are TGCGCCACCGCCCTGATTGAGGATACGCAGTATTTT. It is translated as CATALIEDTQYF.

Of note for this clonotype: This clone may be a read error of a much larger clone one base away. This chain links TRBV20-1 with TRBJ1-4, with D possibly TRBD1 on 6 matching bases. Germline loops: CDR1 DFQATT, CDR2 SNEGSKA (reference sequence). CDR3 size: 15 residues. The germline V and J ends were trimmed by 3 bases and 6 bases, with 17 bases remaining between them. DNA of the CDR3: TGCAGTGCTAGTCCCGGGACAAATCGGGATGAAAAACTGTTTTTT. Residues: CSASPGTNRDEKLFF.

Ten or more counts support this clonotype. This chain links TRBV5-6 with TRBJ2-1; TRBD2 might be the D (6 bases). Germline lookup yields CDR1 SGHDT and CDR2 YYEEEE. The CDR3 has 13 residues. The V end lost 2 bases, the J end lost 7 bases, and 10 bases lay between the germline ends. In nucleotides, the CDR3 is TGTGCCAGCAGCTTCGGGACTGTAAATGAGCAGTTCTTC. Translation: CASSFGTVNEQFF.

This clonotype turned up a few times. The genes are TRBV7-2 and TRBJ2-1, with TRBD1 identical over 7 bases. The germline gives CDR1 SGHTA, CDR2 FQGNSA. The CDR3 is 14 amino acids. Trimming took 7 bases from V and 9 from J; bases not matched to a gene: 12. The CDR3, as DNA: TGTGCCAGCACCGAGGTGGGTCCAGGGGGTGAGCAGTTCTTC. Amino acids: CASTEVGPGGEQFF.

This clonotype was counted a few times. The chain recombines TRBV6-5 with TRBJ1-1; no clear D gene. V was trimmed by 0 bases and J by 13 bases, leaving 18 bases between them. CDR3 length: 14 amino acids. Per the germline V gene, CDR1 is MNHEY and CDR2 is SVGAGI. The CDR3 spells CASSYSSLRMKLFF. As DNA, the CDR3 is TGTGCCAGCAGTTACTCGAGTCTCCGTATGAAGCTTTTCTTT.

This rearrangement joins TRBV5-1 to TRBJ2-7, with TRBD1 as a possible D gene (6 bases). The V gene's germline CDR1 is SGHRS and CDR2 YFSETQ. V was clipped by 0 bases and J by 4 bases, with 11 bases between them. CDR3 size: 14 residues. In DNA form, the CDR3 reads TGCGCCAGCAGCTTGGCTCAGGGGCTGTACGAGCAGTACTTC. Its protein is CASSLAQGLYEQYF.

This clonotype has only a few counts. V is TRBV6-5 and J is TRBJ1-1; no clear D gene. Trimming left V 2 bases short and J 5 bases short, with 18 bases between. CDR1 and CDR2 (germline): MNHEY, SVGAGI. CDR3 size: 16 residues. The CDR3 loop reads CASSYRRFGGVTEAFF. The CDR3 DNA follows: TGTGCCAGCAGTTACCGGAGATTTGGCGGGGTAACTGAAGCTTTCTTT.

The CDR3 is CASSAGSDQKLFF. DNA for the CDR3: TGCGCCAGCAGTGCGGGGTCGGATCAAAAACTGTTTTTT. The gene calls are TRBV10-2 and TRBJ1-4; no reliable D call. V was shortened by 4 bases and J by 9 bases, with 12 bases between the two germline ends. Germline V gene sequence: CDR1 WSHSY, CDR2 SAAADI. The CDR3 loop spans 13 amino acids.

This clonotype was recorded only once. V and J are TRBV12-3 or TRBV12-4 and TRBJ1-2, with D maybe TRBD1 (5 bases). The CDR3 totals 13 residues. Trimming took off 7 bases at V and 4 bases at J, with 13 bases between the two ends. The CDR3 loop is CASTRDVSYGYTF. In nucleotides, the CDR3 is TGTGCCAGCACCCGGGACGTCTCCTATGGCTACACCTTC.

This clonotype was counted a few times. The chain recombines TRBV11-2 with TRBJ2-1; possibly TRBD2 for D (5 bases). Germline assignment: CDR1 SGHAT and CDR2 FQNNGV. There are 15 residues in the CDR3. Trimming removed 1 base from V and 5 bases from J, with 12 bases in between. CDR3 nucleotides: TGTGCCAGCAGCTTAGGCGTGGACTTCAACAATGAGCAGTTCTTC. It codes for CASSLGVDFNNEQFF.

CDR3 in DNA: TGTGCCAGCAGCAAAAATGGGGTGGTGCGGGAGGAGCCCTCTCGGGGGGCCAACGTCCTGACTTTC. Encoded protein: CASSKNGVVREEPSRGANVLTF. The chain has TRBV21-1 and TRBJ2-6; TRBD2, the D gene given by the table, was not confirmed from the DNA. TRBV21-1 is noted as a pseudogene. This CDR3 contains 22 residues.

The CDR3 spells CASSPDRGMPEAFF. CDR3 coding DNA: TGCGCCAGCAGCCCGGACAGGGGGATGCCTGAAGCTTTCTTT. The chain couples TRBV5-1 to TRBJ1-1; TRBD1 aligns across 10 bases. The V segment lost 4 bases and the J segment 6 bases; nucleotides outside the gene matches: 6. CDR3 length: 14 amino acids. CDR1 and CDR2 (germline): SGHRS, YFSETQ. The full variable domain, in which reference TRBV5-1 and TRBJ1-1 provide the parts outside the CDR3, is KAGVTQTPRYLIKTRGQQVTLSCSPISGHRSVSWYQQTPGQGLQFLFEYFSETQRNKGNFPGRFSGRQFSNSRSEMNVSTLELGDSALYLCASSPDRGMPEAFFGQGTRLTVV.

V usage is TRBV6-5 and J usage is TRBJ2-5; 8 bases agree with TRBD1. The CDR3 sequence is 16 residues long. The V segment lost 2 bases and the J segment 2 bases; nucleotides outside the gene matches: 7. Germline CDR1 reads MNHEY; CDR2 reads SVGAGI. The CDR3 region is CASSYIKTGGQETQYF. The CDR3 bases are TGTGCCAGCAGTTACATCAAAACAGGGGGGCAAGAGACCCAGTACTTC.

The chain combines TRBV12-3 or TRBV12-4 with TRBJ1-2; tentatively, D is TRBD1 (6 bases). This CDR3 region has 14 residues. V gave up 6 bases and J gave up 4 bases, with 15 bases separating them. The CDR3 nucleotides are TGTGCCAGCAGCCGACGGGGGCAGAGCTATGGCTACACCTTC. It translates to CASSRRGQSYGYTF.

This clonotype has more than one count but fewer than ten. V gene TRBV10-3 combines with J gene TRBJ2-7; D ambiguous. The V end lost 0 bases, the J end lost 3 bases, and 12 bases lay between the germline ends. The CDR3 has 15 amino acids. Looked up from germline, CDR1 is ENHRY and CDR2 is SYGVKD. As DNA, the CDR3 is TGTGCCATCAGTGAGTCCGGCGGATCGATCTACGAGCAGTACTTC. It yields the protein CAISESGGSIYEQYF.

V is TRBV9 and J is TRBJ1-6, with D possibly TRBD1 on 5 matching bases. Between the trimmed V and J ends, which lost 2 bases and 9 bases, there was a span of 9 bases. The CDR3 loop spans 13 amino acids. Germline CDR1 and CDR2: SGDLS and YYNGEE. The CDR3 spells CASSVRGASPLHF. CDR3 sequence (DNA): TGTGCCAGCAGCGTTAGGGGAGCTTCACCCCTCCACTTT.